This T cell receptor (beta chain) was recorded in a study of blood T cell repertoires in COVID-19. Study summary: Sites in the United States, Italy and Spain provided acute and convalescent COVID-19 samples. T cells, B-cell-depleted T cells, or PBMCs supplied cDNA or gDNA.

Trimming removed 3 bases from V and 4 bases from J; junction bases left unmatched: 10. CDR1 is SQVTM, CDR2 ANQGSEA, per germline. The length of the CDR3 is 15 residues. The authors' processing: It was from reference gene primer amplification that nucleated cell counts were estimated. The method was immunoSEQ multiplex PCR; TCRdb's version includes in-frame clones alone and lacks a portion of them. The V and J calls and clone size come from that table; D and trimming were worked out from the DNA. This table has approximately 300,000 clones, about 82% appearing once. Source material: peripheral blood. The sequence was obtained from a woman between 45 and 60 years old with active or convalescent COVID-19. The J gene is TRBJ2-3, the V gene TRBV29-1; 7 bases are shared with TRBD2. CDR3 loop: CSVEKREAFADTQYF. The DNA of the CDR3 is TGCAGCGTTGAGAAACGGGAGGCTTTTGCAGATACGCAGTATTTT.